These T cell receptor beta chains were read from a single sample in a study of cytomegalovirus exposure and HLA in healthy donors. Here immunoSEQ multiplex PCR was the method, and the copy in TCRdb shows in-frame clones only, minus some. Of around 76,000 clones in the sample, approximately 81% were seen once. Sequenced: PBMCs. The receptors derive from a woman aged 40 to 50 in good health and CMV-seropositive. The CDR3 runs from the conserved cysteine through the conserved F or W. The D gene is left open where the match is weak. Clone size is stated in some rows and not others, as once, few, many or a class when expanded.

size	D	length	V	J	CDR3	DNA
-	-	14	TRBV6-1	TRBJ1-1	CASSRTSTSAEAFF	TGTGCCAGCAGTCGGACTAGTACGAGCGCTGAAGCTTTCTTT
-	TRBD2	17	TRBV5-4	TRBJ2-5	CASSLRRVSGGLETQYF	TGTGCCAGCAGCTTGCGGAGGGTTAGCGGGGGATTAGAGACCCAGTACTTC
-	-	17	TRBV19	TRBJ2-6	CASRPGGAEAGANVLTF	TGTGCCAGTAGGCCGGGGGGCGCGGAGGCCGGGGCCAACGTCCTGACTTTC
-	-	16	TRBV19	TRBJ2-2	CASSIKGGYNTGELFF	TGTGCCAGTAGTATTAAGGGGGGGTACAACACCGGGGAGCTGTTTTTT
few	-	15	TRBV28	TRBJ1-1	CASSSPDRTNTEAFF	TGTGCCAGCAGTTCCCCGGACAGAACGAACACTGAAGCTTTCTTT
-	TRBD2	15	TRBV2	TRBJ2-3	CASSFLAGGADTQYF	TGTGCCAGCAGTTTCCTAGCGGGGGGGGCAGATACGCAGTATTTT
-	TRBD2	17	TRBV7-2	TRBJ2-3	CASSLPSGGGSTDTQYF	TGTGCCAGCAGCCTCCCTAGCGGGGGGGGAAGCACAGATACGCAGTATTTT
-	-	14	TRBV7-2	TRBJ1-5	CASSLERGTQPQHF	TGTGCCAGCAGCTTAGAAAGGGGGACTCAGCCCCAGCATTTT
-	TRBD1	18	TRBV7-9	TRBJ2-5	CASSLGAMDRERLETQYF	TGTGCCAGCAGCTTAGGAGCCATGGACAGGGAACGGTTGGAGACCCAGTACTTC
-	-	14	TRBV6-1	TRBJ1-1	CASRGTGFGLKAFF	TGTGCCAGCAGGGGTACAGGGTTCGGACTCAAAGCTTTCTTT
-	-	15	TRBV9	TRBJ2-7	CASSVDEGVGYEQYF	TGTGCCAGCAGCGTAGATGAAGGGGTGGGCTACGAGCAGTACTTC
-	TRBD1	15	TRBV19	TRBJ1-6	CASSSGTGLNSPLHF	TGTGCCAGTAGTAGTGGGACAGGGTTGAATTCACCCCTCCACTTT
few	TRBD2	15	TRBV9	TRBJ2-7	CASSVGAGGPYEQYF	TGTGCCAGCAGCGTAGGGGCGGGGGGGCCGTACGAGCAGTACTTC
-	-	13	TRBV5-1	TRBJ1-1	CASSPGRDNEAFF	TGCGCCAGCAGCCCCGGGAGGGACAACGAAGCTTTCTTT
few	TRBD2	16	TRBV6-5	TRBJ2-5	CASSYLRGGAGETQYF	TGTGCCAGCAGTTACCTCCGCGGGGGGGCGGGGGAGACCCAGTACTTC
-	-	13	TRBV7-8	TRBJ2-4	CASSQGEENIQYF	TGTGCCAGCAGTCAGGGGGAGGAAAACATTCAGTACTTC
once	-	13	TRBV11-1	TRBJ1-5	CASSLAGNQPQHF	TGTGCCAGCAGCTTGGCGGGCAATCAGCCCCAGCATTTT
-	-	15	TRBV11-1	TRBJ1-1	CASSLRPGGNTEAFF	TGTGCCAGCAGCTTAAGGCCGGGTGGGAACACTGAAGCTTTCTTT
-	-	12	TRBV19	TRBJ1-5	CASSMLGEPQHF	TGTGCCAGTAGTATGCTAGGTGAGCCCCAGCATTTT
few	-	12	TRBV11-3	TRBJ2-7	CASSLDLGEQYF	TGTGCCAGCAGCTTAGATCTCGGGGAGCAGTACTTC
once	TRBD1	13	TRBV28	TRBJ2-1	CASSSGQGGEQFF	TGTGCCAGCAGTTCCGGACAGGGCGGTGAGCAGTTCTTC
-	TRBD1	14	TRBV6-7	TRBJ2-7	CASRGTGEFYEQYF	TGTGCCAGCAGGGGGACAGGGGAATTCTACGAGCAGTACTTC
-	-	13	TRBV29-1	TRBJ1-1	CSVGRALNTEAFF	TGCAGCGTTGGCAGGGCCCTTAACACTGAAGCTTTCTTT
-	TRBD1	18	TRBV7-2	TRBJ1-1	CASSLERDRGHLNTEAFF	TGTGCCAGCAGCTTAGAAAGGGACAGGGGGCACCTGAACACTGAAGCTTTCTTT
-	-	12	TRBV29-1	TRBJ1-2	CSVASGDYGYTF	TGCAGCGTTGCTTCGGGGGACTATGGCTACACCTTC
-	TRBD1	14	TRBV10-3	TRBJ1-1	CAISTQTQGAEAFF	TGTGCCATCAGCACACAAACTCAGGGGGCTGAAGCTTTCTTT
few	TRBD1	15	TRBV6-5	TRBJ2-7	CASRRDRGPIYEQYF	TGTGCCAGCAGGCGAGACAGGGGACCTATCTACGAGCAGTACTTC
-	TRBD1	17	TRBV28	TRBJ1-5	CASSLGGGQVRNQPQHF	TGTGCCAGCAGTTTAGGAGGGGGACAGGTCCGGAATCAGCCCCAGCATTTT
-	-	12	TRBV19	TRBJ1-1	CASSALPTEAFF	TGTGCCAGTAGTGCACTACCGACTGAAGCTTTCTTT
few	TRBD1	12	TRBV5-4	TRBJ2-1	CASSFTGDEQFF	TGTGCCAGCAGCTTCACAGGGGATGAGCAGTTCTTC
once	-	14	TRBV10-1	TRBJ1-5	CASTDSGARQPQHF	TGCGCCAGCACCGACTCAGGGGCTCGTCAGCCCCAGCATTTT
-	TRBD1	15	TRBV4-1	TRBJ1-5	CASSDRGLGNQPQHF	TGCGCCAGCAGCGACAGGGGGCTCGGCAATCAGCCCCAGCATTTT
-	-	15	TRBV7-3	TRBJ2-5	CASSLMSGAQETQYF	TGTGCCAGCAGCTTAATGTCAGGGGCCCAAGAGACCCAGTACTTC
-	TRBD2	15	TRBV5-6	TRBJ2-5	CASSFETSRVETQYF	TGTGCCAGCAGCTTTGAGACTAGCCGGGTGGAGACCCAGTACTTC
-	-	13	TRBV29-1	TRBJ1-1	CSVEYGGNTEAFF	TGCAGCGTTGAATATGGAGGGAACACTGAAGCTTTCTTT
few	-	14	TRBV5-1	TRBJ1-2	CASSLGQDNYGYTF	TGCGCCAGCAGCTTGGGACAGGACAACTATGGCTACACCTTC
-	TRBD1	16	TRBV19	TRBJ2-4	CASSPQPGQGKNIQYF	TGTGCCAGTAGTCCCCAGCCGGGACAGGGGAAAAACATTCAGTACTTC
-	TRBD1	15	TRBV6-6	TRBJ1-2	CASSYTGQGDYGYTF	TGTGCCAGCAGTTACACGGGACAGGGGGACTATGGCTACACCTTC
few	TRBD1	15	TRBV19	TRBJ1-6	CASSVIQGARAPLHF	TGTGCCAGTAGTGTTATACAGGGGGCGCGTGCACCCCTCCACTTT
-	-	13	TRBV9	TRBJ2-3	CASSVAITDTQYF	TGTGCCAGCAGCGTAGCCATCACAGATACGCAGTATTTT
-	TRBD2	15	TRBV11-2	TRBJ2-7	CASSLALAGDYEQYF	TGTGCCAGCAGCTTAGCCCTAGCGGGGGATTACGAGCAGTACTTC